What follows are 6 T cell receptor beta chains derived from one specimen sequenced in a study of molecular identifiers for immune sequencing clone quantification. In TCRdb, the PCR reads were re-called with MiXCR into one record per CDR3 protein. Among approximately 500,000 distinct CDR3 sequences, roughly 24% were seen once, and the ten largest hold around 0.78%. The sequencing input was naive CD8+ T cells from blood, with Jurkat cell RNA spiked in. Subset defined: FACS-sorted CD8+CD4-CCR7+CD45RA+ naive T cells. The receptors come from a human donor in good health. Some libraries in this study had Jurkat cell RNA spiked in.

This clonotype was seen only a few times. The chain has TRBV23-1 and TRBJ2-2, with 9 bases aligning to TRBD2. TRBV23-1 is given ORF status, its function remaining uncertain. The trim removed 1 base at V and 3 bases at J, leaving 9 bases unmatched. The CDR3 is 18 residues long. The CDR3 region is CASSQFWREGEYTGELFF. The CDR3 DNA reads TGCGCCAGCAGTCAATTTTGGCGGGAGGGCGAGTACACCGGGGAGCTGTTTTTT.

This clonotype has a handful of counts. The CDR3 here is CASSLAGGAHEQYF. DNA of the CDR3: TGCGCCAGCAGCTTGGCCGGGGGGGCCCACGAGCAGTACTTC. This rearrangement joins TRBV5-1 to TRBJ2-7; 8 bases align to TRBD2. CDR1 is SGHRS and CDR2 is YFSETQ in the germline V gene. V lost 0 bases to trimming and J lost 5 bases; unmatched junction nucleotides: 4. This CDR3 region has 14 residues.

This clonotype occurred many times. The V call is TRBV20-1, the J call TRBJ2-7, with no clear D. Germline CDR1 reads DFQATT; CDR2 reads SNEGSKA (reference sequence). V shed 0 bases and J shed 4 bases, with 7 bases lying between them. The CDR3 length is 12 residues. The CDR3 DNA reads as TGCAGTGCTAGAGATGGTGGGTACGAGCAGTACTTC. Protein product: CSARDGGYEQYF.

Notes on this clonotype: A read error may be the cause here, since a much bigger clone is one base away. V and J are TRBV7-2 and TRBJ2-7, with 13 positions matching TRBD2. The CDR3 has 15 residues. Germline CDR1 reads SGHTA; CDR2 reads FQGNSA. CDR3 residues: CASSLTSGGAYEPYF. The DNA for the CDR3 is TGTGCCAGCAGCTTAACTAGCGGGGGGGCATACGAGCCGTACTTC.

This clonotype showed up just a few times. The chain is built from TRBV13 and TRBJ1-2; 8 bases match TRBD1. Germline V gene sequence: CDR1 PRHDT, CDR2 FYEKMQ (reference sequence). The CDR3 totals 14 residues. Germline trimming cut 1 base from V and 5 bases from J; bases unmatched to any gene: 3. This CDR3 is CASSLAGTGYGYTF. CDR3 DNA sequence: TGTGCCAGCAGCTTAGCCGGGACAGGATATGGCTACACCTTC.

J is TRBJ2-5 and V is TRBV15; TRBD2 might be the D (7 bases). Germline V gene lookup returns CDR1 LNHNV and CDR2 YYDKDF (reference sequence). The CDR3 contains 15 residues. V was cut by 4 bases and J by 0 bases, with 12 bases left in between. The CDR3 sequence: CATSTRGAYQETQYF. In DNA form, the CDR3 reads TGTGCCACCAGCACACGGGGGGCCTACCAAGAGACCCAGTACTTC.